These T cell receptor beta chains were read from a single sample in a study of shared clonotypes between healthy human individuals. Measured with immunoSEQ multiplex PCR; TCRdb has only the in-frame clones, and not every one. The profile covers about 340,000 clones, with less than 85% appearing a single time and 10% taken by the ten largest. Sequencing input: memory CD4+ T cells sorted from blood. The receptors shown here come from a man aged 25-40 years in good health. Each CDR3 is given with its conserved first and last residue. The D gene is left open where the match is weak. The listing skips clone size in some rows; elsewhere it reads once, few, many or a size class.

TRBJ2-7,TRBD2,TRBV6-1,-,CASSWEIAGPYEQYF,TGTGCCAGCAGTTGGGAAATAGCGGGCCCTTACGAGCAGTACTTC
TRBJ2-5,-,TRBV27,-,CASRRTGLAETQYF,TGTGCCAGCAGGCGAACAGGGTTAGCAGAGACCCAGTACTTC
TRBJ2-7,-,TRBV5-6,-,CASSWALQGYEQYF,TGTGCCAGCAGCTGGGCCTTGCAGGGATACGAGCAGTACTTC
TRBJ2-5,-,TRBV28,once,CASSSPIKYQETQYF,TGTGCCAGCAGTTCCCCCATAAAGTACCAAGAGACCCAGTACTTC
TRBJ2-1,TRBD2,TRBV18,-,CASSPGLAGDLFWSNEQFF,TGTGCCAGCTCACCGGGACTAGCGGGAGATCTTTTTTGGAGTAATGAGCAGTTCTTC
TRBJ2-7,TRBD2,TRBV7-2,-,CASSRPGLAGAQSSYEQYF,TGTGCCAGCAGCCGACCGGGACTAGCGGGAGCGCAAAGCTCCTACGAGCAGTACTTC
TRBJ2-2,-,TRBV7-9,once,CASSSSIANTGELFF,TGTGCCAGCAGCTCTTCAATAGCGAACACCGGGGAGCTGTTTTTT
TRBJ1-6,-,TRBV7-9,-,CASSLGGTNSPLHF,TGTGCCAGCAGCTTGGGGGGGACGAATTCACCCCTCCACTTT
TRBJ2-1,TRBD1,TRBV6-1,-,CASIPDRATINEQFF,TGTGCCAGCATTCCGGACAGGGCCACGATCAATGAGCAGTTCTTC
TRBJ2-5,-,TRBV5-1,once,CASSSGRRGETQYF,TGCGCCAGCAGCTCCGGGCGGAGAGGGGAGACCCAGTACTTC
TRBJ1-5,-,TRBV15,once,CATSRDWARGRQPQHF,TGTGCCACCAGCAGAGATTGGGCCAGGGGTAGGCAGCCCCAGCATTTT
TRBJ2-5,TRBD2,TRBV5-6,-,CASSPRVTSGTLYF,TGTGCCAGCAGCCCTCGAGTGACTAGCGGGACGCTCTACTTC
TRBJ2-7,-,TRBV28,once,CASTLRDGSYEQYF,TGTGCCAGCACCCTAAGGGACGGCTCCTACGAGCAGTACTTC
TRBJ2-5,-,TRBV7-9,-,CASSLPNKETQYF,TGTGCCAGCAGCTTACCGAATAAAGAGACCCAGTACTTC
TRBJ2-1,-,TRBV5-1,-,CASSLVDGLSYNEQFF,TGCGCCAGCAGCTTAGTAGACGGGCTCTCCTACAATGAGCAGTTCTTC
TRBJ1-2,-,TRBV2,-,CASSGGGGSYGYTF,TGTGCCAGCAGTGGAGGGGGAGGAAGCTATGGCTACACCTTC
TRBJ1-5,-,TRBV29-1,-,CSVAPQSNQPQHF,TGCAGCGTTGCCCCCCAGAGTAATCAGCCCCAGCATTTT
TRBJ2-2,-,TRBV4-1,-,CASSHPKGFANTGELFF,TGCGCCAGCAGCCACCCAAAGGGCTTCGCGAACACCGGGGAGCTGTTTTTT
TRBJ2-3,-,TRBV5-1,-,CASSFKYTQYF,TGCGCCAGCAGCTTTAAATATACGCAGTATTTT
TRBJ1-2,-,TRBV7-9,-,CATPKGNYGYTF,TGTGCCACTCCAAAGGGCAACTATGGCTACACCTTC
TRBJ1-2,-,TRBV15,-,CATSRDRAAPYGYTF,TGTGCCACCAGCAGAGATAGGGCAGCGCCCTATGGCTACACCTTC
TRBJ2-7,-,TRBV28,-,CASRDVRYEQYF,TGTGCCAGCCGGGACGTACGCTACGAGCAGTACTTC
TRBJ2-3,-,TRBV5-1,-,CASSLAQGPSTDTQYF,TGCGCCAGCAGCTTGGCGCAGGGGCCTAGCACAGATACGCAGTATTTT
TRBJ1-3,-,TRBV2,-,CASRLTGPASSGNTIYF,TGTGCCAGCAGACTGACAGGTCCCGCGAGCTCTGGAAACACCATATATTTT
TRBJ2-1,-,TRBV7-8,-,CASSLDLHGRHEQFF,TGTGCCAGCAGCTTGGACCTCCATGGCCGACATGAGCAGTTCTTC
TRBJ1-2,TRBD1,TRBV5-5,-,CASSWTDRGLGGYTF,TGTGCCAGCAGCTGGACCGACAGGGGGCTAGGGGGCTACACCTTC
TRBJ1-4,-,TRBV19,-,CASSIAGNEKLFF,TGTGCCAGTAGTATCGCGGGTAATGAAAAACTGTTTTTT
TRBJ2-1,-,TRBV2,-,CASRKDGGNEQFF,TGTGCCAGCAGGAAGGACGGAGGCAATGAGCAGTTCTTC
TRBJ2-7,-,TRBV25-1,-,CASSVPDGSSYEQYF,TGTGCCAGCAGTGTGCCCGACGGGAGCTCCTACGAGCAGTACTTC
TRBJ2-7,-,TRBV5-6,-,CASSLQLYEQYF,TGTGCCAGCAGCTTGCAACTATACGAGCAGTACTTC
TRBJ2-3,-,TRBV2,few,CASSRLVRTDTQYF,TGTGCCAGCAGTAGGTTAGTGCGCACAGATACGCAGTATTTT
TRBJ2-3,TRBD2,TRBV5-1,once,CASSVSGEGDTQYF,TGCGCCAGCAGCGTTAGCGGGGAGGGAGATACGCAGTATTTT
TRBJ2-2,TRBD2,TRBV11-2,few,CASRTKLAGGRGGELFF,TGTGCCAGCAGGACTAAATTAGCGGGAGGTAGAGGCGGGGAGCTGTTTTTT
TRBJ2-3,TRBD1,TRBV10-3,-,CAIRRDSSTDTQYF,TGTGCCATCAGAAGGGACAGCAGCACAGATACGCAGTATTTT
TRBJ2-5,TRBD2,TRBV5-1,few,CASTPVAGGNQETQYF,TGCGCCAGCACTCCCGTAGCGGGAGGCAACCAAGAGACCCAGTACTTC
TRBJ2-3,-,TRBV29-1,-,CSVVRRGTDTQYF,TGCAGCGTTGTGAGGCGAGGCACAGATACGCAGTATTTT
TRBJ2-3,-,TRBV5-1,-,CASSLTPLGGTDTQYF,TGCGCCAGCAGCTTGACGCCCCTGGGGGGCACAGATACGCAGTATTTT
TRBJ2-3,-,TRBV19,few,CASSIRLSTDTQYF,TGTGCCAGTAGTATCCGATTGTCCACAGATACGCAGTATTTT
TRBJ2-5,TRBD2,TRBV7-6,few,CASSSQRPFAGGAQETQYF,TGTGCCAGCAGCTCCCAGAGACCCTTCGCGGGAGGGGCACAAGAGACCCAGTACTTC
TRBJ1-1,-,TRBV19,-,CASSYGVKNTEAFF,TGTGCCAGTAGTTATGGGGTGAAGAACACTGAAGCTTTCTTT
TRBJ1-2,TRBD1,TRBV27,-,CASSPVGTGSGYTF,TGTGCCAGCAGTCCCGTTGGGACAGGGTCTGGCTACACCTTC
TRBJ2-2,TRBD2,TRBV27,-,CASGRTSGRGELFF,TGTGCCAGCGGACGCACTAGCGGGAGAGGGGAGCTGTTTTTT
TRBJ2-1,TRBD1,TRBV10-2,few,CASNLQGMVYNEQFF,TGCGCCAGCAACCTACAGGGGATGGTCTACAATGAGCAGTTCTTC
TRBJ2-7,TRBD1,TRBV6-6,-,CASSDRAPGQGHEQYF,TGTGCCAGCAGCGATCGGGCCCCGGGACAGGGCCACGAGCAGTACTTC
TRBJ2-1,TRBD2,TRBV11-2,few,CASSLGLATYNEQFF,TGTGCCAGCAGCTTGGGACTAGCGACCTACAATGAGCAGTTCTTC
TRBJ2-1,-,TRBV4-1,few,CASSQSGVSYNEQFF,TGCGCCAGCAGCCAGTCGGGAGTCTCCTACAATGAGCAGTTCTTC
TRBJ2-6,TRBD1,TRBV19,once,CASSIINVGTGSGANVLTF,TGTGCCAGTAGTATAATCAATGTTGGGACAGGGTCTGGGGCCAACGTCCTGACTTTC
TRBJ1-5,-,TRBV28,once,CASSLGTVVHQPQHF,TGTGCCAGCAGTTTAGGGACTGTGGTTCATCAGCCCCAGCATTTT
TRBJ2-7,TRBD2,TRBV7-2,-,CASSLATSGAPYEQYF,TGTGCCAGCAGCTTAGCGACTAGCGGGGCCCCCTACGAGCAGTACTTC
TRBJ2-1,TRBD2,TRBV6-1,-,CASSEGHGLAGPNEQFF,TGTGCCAGCAGTGAAGGGCACGGACTAGCGGGACCCAATGAGCAGTTCTTC
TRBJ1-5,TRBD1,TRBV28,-,CASSQGGSRNQPQHF,TGTGCCAGCAGCCAGGGGGGGTCGCGCAATCAGCCCCAGCATTTT
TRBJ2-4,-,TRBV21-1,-,CASSNKASGNSIQYF,TGTGCCAGCAGCAATAAGGCTTCAGGGAATTCCATTCAGTACTTC
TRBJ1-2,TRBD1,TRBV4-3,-,CASSDGQGLDYGYTF,TGCGCCAGCAGTGATGGACAGGGGCTTGACTATGGCTACACCTTC
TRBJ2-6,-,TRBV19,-,CASSMVSGANVLTF,TGTGCCAGTAGTATGGTCTCTGGGGCCAACGTCCTGACTTTC
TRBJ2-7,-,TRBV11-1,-,CASSPQDYEQYF,TGTGCCAGCAGCCCACAAGATTACGAGCAGTACTTC
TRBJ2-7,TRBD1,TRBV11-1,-,CASSHARDRGTGEQYF,TGTGCCAGCAGCCACGCCCGGGACAGGGGAACAGGCGAGCAGTACTTC
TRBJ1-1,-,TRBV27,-,CASRRRGNTEAFF,TGTGCCAGCAGACGGAGGGGTAACACTGAAGCTTTCTTT
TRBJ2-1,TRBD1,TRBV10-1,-,CASTQTGQDGQFF,TGCGCCAGCACCCAGACAGGACAGGATGGGCAGTTCTTC
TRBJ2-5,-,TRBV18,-,CASSPQGGSRETQYF,TGTGCCAGCTCACCACAGGGCGGGTCGCGAGAGACCCAGTACTTC
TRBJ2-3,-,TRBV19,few,CASQIAPGAPDTQYF,TGTGCCAGTCAAATAGCGCCAGGTGCTCCAGATACGCAGTATTTT